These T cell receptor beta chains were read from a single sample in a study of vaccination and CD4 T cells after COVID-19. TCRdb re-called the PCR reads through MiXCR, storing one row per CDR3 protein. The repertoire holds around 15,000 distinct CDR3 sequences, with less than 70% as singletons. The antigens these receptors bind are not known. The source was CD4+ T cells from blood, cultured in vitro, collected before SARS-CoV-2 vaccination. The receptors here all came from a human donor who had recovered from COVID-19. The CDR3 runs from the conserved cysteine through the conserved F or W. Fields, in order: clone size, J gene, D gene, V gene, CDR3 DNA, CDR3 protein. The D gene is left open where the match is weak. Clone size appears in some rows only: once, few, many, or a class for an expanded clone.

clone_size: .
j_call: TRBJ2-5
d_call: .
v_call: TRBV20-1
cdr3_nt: TGCAGTGCAGTTGACAGGCTAACGGCGGGAGCCCAAGAGACCCAGTACTTC
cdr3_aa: CSAVDRLTAGAQETQYF

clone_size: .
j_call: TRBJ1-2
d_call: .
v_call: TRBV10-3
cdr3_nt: TGTGCCATCGGGGGGATTGGGCAGAATGGCTACACCTTC
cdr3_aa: CAIGGIGQNGYTF

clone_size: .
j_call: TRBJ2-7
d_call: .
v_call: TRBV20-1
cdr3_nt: TGCAGTGCTTCTTTGGCGGGAAGCGTTATCAAGCAGTACTTC
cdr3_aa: CSASLAGSVIKQYF

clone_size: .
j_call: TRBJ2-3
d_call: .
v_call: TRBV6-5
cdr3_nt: TGTGCCAGCAGTTGTGACGGAACTAGCACAGATACGCAGTATTTT
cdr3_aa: CASSCDGTSTDTQYF

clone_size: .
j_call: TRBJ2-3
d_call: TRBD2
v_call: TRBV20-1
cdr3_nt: TGCAGTGCTCCCTGGACGGGGGGGAACACAGATACGCAGTATTTT
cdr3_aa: CSAPWTGGNTDTQYF

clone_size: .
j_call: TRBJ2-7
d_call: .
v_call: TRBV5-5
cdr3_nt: TGTGCCAGCAGCTCGGGTATGACGCTATATCACGAGCAGTACTTC
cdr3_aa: CASSSGMTLYHEQYF

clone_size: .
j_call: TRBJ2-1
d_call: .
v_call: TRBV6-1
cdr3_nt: TGTGCCAGCAGTGAACCCCCGATAATCTATGAGCAGTTCTTC
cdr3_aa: CASSEPPIIYEQFF

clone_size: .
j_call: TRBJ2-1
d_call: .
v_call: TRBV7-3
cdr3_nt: TGTGCCAGCAGCTTAAGCGGGCCCCACAATGAGCAGTTCTTC
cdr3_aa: CASSLSGPHNEQFF

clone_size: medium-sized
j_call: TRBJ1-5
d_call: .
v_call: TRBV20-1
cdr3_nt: TGCAGTGCTCCCGACAGGCCCTATAGCAATCAGCCCCAGCATTTT
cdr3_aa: CSAPDRPYSNQPQHF

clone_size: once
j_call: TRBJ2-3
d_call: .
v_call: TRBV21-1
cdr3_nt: TGTGCCAGCATAGGATTCACCAGGGTCCATTTCACAGATACGCAGTATTTT
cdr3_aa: CASIGFTRVHFTDTQYF

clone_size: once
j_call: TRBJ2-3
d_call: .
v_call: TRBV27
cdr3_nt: TGTGCCAGCGGGAGAGAGGGCCCAGATACGCAGTATTTT
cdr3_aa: CASGREGPDTQYF

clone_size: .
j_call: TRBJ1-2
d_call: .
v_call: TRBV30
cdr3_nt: TGTGCCTGGAGTCCCGGACGTGTCTATGGCTACACCTTC
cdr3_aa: CAWSPGRVYGYTF

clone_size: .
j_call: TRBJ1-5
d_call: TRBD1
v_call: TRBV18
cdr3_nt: TGTGCCAGCTCAGCCGGGACAGGGGGGGATCAGCCCCAGCATTTT
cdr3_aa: CASSAGTGGDQPQHF

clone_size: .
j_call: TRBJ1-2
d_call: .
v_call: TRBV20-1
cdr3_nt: TGCAGTGCTAGTAACAGGGACTATGGCTACACCTTC
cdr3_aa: CSASNRDYGYTF

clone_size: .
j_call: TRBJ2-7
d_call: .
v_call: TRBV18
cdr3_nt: TGTGCCAGCTCACTATCAAGGAGCTCCTACGAGCAGTACTTC
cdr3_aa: CASSLSRSSYEQYF

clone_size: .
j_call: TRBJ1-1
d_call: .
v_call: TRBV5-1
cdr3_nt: TGCGCCAGCAGCTTAGATCCGGGACCTAACACTGAAGCTTTCTTT
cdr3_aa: CASSLDPGPNTEAFF

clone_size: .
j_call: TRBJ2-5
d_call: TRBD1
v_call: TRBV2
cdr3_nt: TGTGCCAGCAGTGAAGGAGACAGGGTCGGGGCCCAGTACTTC
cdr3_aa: CASSEGDRVGAQYF

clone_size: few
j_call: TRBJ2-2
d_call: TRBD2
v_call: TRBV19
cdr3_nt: TGTGCCAGTAGTATTGGACTAGAGGTAACCGGGGAGCTGTTTTTT
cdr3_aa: CASSIGLEVTGELFF

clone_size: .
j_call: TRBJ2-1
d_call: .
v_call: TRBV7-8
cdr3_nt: TGTGCCAGCAGCTTAAGACGGGAGAGGGGCAATGAGCAGTTCTTC
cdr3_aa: CASSLRRERGNEQFF

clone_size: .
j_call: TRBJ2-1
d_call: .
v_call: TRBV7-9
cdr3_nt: TGTGCCAGCAGCTTGATGGGCACGACTTACTCCTACAATGAGCAGTTCTTC
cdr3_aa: CASSLMGTTYSYNEQFF

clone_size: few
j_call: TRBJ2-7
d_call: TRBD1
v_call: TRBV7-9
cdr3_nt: TGTGCCAGCAGCTCCCAGGGTACCGGGACAGGGGACGAGCAGTACTTC
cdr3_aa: CASSSQGTGTGDEQYF

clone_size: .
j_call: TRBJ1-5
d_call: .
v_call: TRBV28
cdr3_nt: TGTGCCAGCATTGAGACCGGATTCTCGGGCAATCAGCCCCAGCATTTT
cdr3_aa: CASIETGFSGNQPQHF

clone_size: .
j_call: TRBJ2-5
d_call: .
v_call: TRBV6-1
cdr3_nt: TGTGCCAGCAGTGAATCTACAGAGACCCAGTACTTC
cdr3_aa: CASSESTETQYF

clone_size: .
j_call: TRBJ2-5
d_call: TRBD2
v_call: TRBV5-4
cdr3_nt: TGTGCCAGCAGCTTACAGGGACTAGCGGGAAGAGAGACCCAGTACTTC
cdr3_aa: CASSLQGLAGRETQYF

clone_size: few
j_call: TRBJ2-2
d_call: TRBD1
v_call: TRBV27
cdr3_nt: TGTGCCAGCAGTTTGACAGGGACCGGGGAGCTGTTTTTT
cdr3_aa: CASSLTGTGELFF

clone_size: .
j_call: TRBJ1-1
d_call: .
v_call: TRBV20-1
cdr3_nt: TGCAGTGGCACGGGGGGATCGGGCACTGAAGCTTTCTTT
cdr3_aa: CSGTGGSGTEAFF

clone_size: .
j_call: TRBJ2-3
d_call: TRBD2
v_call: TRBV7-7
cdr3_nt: TGTGCCAGCAGCCCGGGTCTGGGAGGGGCAGATACGCAGTATTTT
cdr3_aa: CASSPGLGGADTQYF

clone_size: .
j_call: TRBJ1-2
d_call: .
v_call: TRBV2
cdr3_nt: TGTGCCACCGCCAGGGAAGGTGGCTATGGCTACACCTTC
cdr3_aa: CATAREGGYGYTF

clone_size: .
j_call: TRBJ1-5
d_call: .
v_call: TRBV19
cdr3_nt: TGTGCCAGTGGGGGGGACTATAGCAATCAGCCCCAGCATTTT
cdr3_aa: CASGGDYSNQPQHF

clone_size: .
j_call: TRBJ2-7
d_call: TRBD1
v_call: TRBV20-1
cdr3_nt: TGCAGTGCTAGTGGTAACAGGGGCTACGAGCAGTACTTC
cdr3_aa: CSASGNRGYEQYF

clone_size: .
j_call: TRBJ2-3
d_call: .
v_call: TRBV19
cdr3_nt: TGTGCCAGTAGTATAGACCCGGGACAAAAAAGCACAGATACGCAGTATTTT
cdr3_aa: CASSIDPGQKSTDTQYF

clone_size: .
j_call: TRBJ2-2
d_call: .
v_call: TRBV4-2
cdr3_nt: TGTGCCAGCAGCCAAGTTCAGACCGCTAATACGAACACCGGGGAGCTGTTTTTT
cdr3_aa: CASSQVQTANTNTGELFF

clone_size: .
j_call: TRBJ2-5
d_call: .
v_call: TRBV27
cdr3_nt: TGTGCCAGCAGTCCCCGCTCGATAGCGGAGAAAGAGACCCAGTACTTC
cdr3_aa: CASSPRSIAEKETQYF

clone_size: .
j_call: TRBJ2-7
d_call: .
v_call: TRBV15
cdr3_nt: TGTGCCACCAGCAGAGTATCCAGGGTGTACGAGCAGTACTTC
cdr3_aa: CATSRVSRVYEQYF

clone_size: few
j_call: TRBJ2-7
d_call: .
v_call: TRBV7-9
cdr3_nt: TGTGCCAGCAGCTTAACAGACCTGGGGGAGCAGTACTTC
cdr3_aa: CASSLTDLGEQYF